These 15 T cell receptor beta chains were all obtained from the same sample, sequenced in a study of response to subunit inactivated influenza vaccine. One entry per CDR3 protein results from TCRdb running MiXCR on the RT-PCR reads. The sample has hundreds of thousands of distinct CDR3 sequences, about 14% seen once. This specimen consisted of PBMCs from blood, obtained 14 days before vaccination. Receptor source: a man aged 45-65 years who received an inactivated influenza vaccine.

V gene TRBV12-3 or TRBV12-4 combines with J gene TRBJ2-1; D possibly corresponds to TRBD2 (6 bases). The CDR3 totals 12 residues. The ends were cut back, 3 bases at V and 8 bases at J, with 8 bases in the middle. This CDR3 is CASSLTGDEQFF. CDR3 sequence (DNA): TGTGCCAGCAGTTTGACGGGGGATGAGCAGTTCTTC.

Only a few counts were recorded for this clonotype. The chain carries TRBV15 and TRBJ2-4; D is tentatively TRBD1 or TRBD2 (5 bases each). CDR1 LNHNV and CDR2 YYDKDF come from the germline V gene (reference sequence). The CDR3 runs to 16 residues. V dropped 3 bases and J dropped 0 bases, with 12 bases sitting between them. The CDR3 nucleotides read TGTGCCACCAGCAGTAACCCCGGGACAGCCAAAAACATTCAGTACTTC. Translating it yields CATSSNPGTAKNIQYF. The full variable domain, in which reference TRBV15 and TRBJ2-4 provide the parts outside the CDR3, is DAMVIQNPRYQVTQFGKPVTLSCSQTLNHNVMYWYQQKSSQAPKLLFHYYDKDFNNEADTPDNFQSRRPNTSFCFLDIRSPGLGDTAMYLCATSSNPGTAKNIQYFGAGTRLSVL.

This clonotype was seen more than once but under ten times. CDR3 sequence: CASSGSGTPYNEQFF. CDR3 coding DNA: TGTGCCAGCAGCGGCTCCGGGACGCCTTACAATGAGCAGTTCTTC. This rearrangement joins TRBV7-9 to TRBJ2-1; D may correspond to TRBD1 or TRBD2 (5 bases each). The CDR3 sequence is 15 residues long. V lost 5 bases and J lost 4, with 15 bases in between. Germline V lookup: CDR1 SEHNR, CDR2 FQNEAQ (reference sequence).

This clonotype was seen many times. J is TRBJ2-2 and V is TRBV7-8; maybe TRBD2 (6 bases). V lost 5 bases to trimming and J lost 3 bases, with 10 bases between them. The CDR3 is 14 amino acids. Per germline, CDR1 SGHVS and CDR2 FQNEAQ. DNA for the CDR3: TGTGCCAGCAGCCCGACTAGTTACACCGGGGAGCTGTTTTTT. This sequence encodes CASSPTSYTGELFF. Full variable domain (outside the CDR3, taken from reference TRBV7-8 and TRBJ2-2): GAGVSQSPRYKVAKRGQDVALRCDPISGHVSLFWYQQALGQGPEFLTYFQNEAQLDKSGLPSDRFFAERPEGSVSTLKIQRTQQEDSAVYLCASSPTSYTGELFFGEGSRLTVL.

The chain employs TRBV20-1 and TRBJ1-2; no reliable D call. Germline lookup yields CDR1 DFQATT and CDR2 SNEGSKA (reference sequence). The CDR3 contains 13 residues. The V end was cut by 3 bases, the J end by 5 bases, with 13 bases between. CDR3 sequence: CSARAGRTYGYTF. CDR3 coding DNA: TGCAGTGCTAGGGCCGGCAGAACTTATGGCTACACCTTC.

The V gene is TRBV3-1, the J gene TRBJ2-7; D remains unclear. Germline lookup yields CDR1 LGHDT and CDR2 YNNKEL (reference sequence). The CDR3 extends over 12 amino acids. V shed 0 bases and J shed 8 bases, with 8 bases lying between them. CDR3: CASSQDLSKQYF. DNA of the CDR3: TGTGCCAGCAGCCAAGATCTGAGTAAGCAGTACTTC.

V and J are TRBV21-1 and TRBJ2-2; TRBD1 reflects the table's D call only, with no check against the DNA. TRBV21-1 is classified as a pseudogene. The CDR3 has 16 amino acids. CDR3 sequence (DNA): TGTGCCAGCAGCTCCGGGACAGCCGCGAACACCGGGGAGCTGTTTTTT. Translating gives CASSSGTAANTGELFF.

This clonotype was seen more than once but under ten times. CDR3 region: CASSQLASSYNEQFF. CDR3 in DNA: TGTGCCAGCAGCCAACTCGCGAGCTCCTACAATGAGCAGTTCTTC. The chain couples TRBV3-1 to TRBJ2-1; D not certain. Germline V CDR1 and CDR2: LGHDT, YNNKEL (reference sequence). The CDR3 is made up of 15 amino acids. V dropped 2 bases and J dropped 0 bases, with 8 bases sitting between them.

CDR3 region: CASRETSGTNTGELFF. Written as DNA, the CDR3 is TGTGCCAGCAGAGAAACTAGCGGGACGAACACCGGGGAGCTGTTTTTT. The chain is built from TRBV12-3 or TRBV12-4 and TRBJ2-2; TRBD2 aligns across 10 bases. V shed 6 bases and J 0 bases; nucleotides not matched to a gene: 4. The CDR3 consists of 16 residues.

The chain joins TRBV11-1 to TRBJ2-3; a possible D gene is TRBD2 (5 bases). V was cut by 4 bases and J by 1 base, with 21 bases left in between. Germline V gives CDR1 SGHAT, CDR2 FQDESV (reference sequence). CDR3 length equals 18 residues. The CDR3 loop is CASSSPSGFSTGTDTQYF. The CDR3 DNA reads TGTGCCAGCAGCTCTCCCTCGGGATTCTCCACCGGCACAGATACGCAGTATTTT.

The V and J genes are TRBV25-1 and TRBJ1-4; D is ambiguous. The CDR3 is 13 residues long. V was pared by 7 bases and J by 2 bases, with 8 bases between. Germline V lookup: CDR1 MGHDK, CDR2 SYGVNS. The CDR3 DNA sequence: TGTGCCAGCACCCGAGAGACTAATGAAAAACTGTTTTTT. The encoded protein is CASTRETNEKLFF.

The chain joins TRBV6-5 to TRBJ1-2, with 8 bases matching TRBD1. CDR1 is MNHEY, CDR2 SVGAGI, per germline. V dropped 4 bases and J dropped 2; count of bases not matched to a gene: 0. This CDR3 region has 13 residues. DNA of the CDR3: TGTGCCAGCAGTTGGGACAGGAACTATGGCTACACCTTC. As protein: CASSWDRNYGYTF.

This clonotype was picked up many times. The chain recombines TRBV10-1 with TRBJ2-3; D not certain. V was shortened by 4 bases and J by 5 bases, with 10 bases between the two germline ends. The germline V gene encodes CDR1 WNHNN and CDR2 SYGVQD (reference sequence). This CDR3 is built from 13 residues. CDR3: CASSARSRDTQYF. For the CDR3, the DNA is TGCGCCAGCAGTGCGCGGTCCAGAGATACGCAGTATTTT.

The CDR3 here is CASSLDWATDTQYF. DNA of the CDR3: TGTGCCAGCAGCTTAGACTGGGCTACAGATACGCAGTATTTT. V usage is TRBV7-2 and J usage is TRBJ2-3; D not resolved. Looked up from germline, CDR1 is SGHTA and CDR2 is FQGNSA. This CDR3 spans 14 amino acids. V dropped 1 base and J dropped 3 bases, with 8 bases sitting between them.

The chain joins TRBV5-1 to TRBJ2-1, with 8 bases identical to TRBD1. The CDR3 totals 14 residues. Per the germline V gene, CDR1 is SGHRS and CDR2 is YFSETQ. V shed 4 bases and J 6 bases; nucleotides not matched to a gene: 6. The CDR3 sequence is CASSPRTGPNEQFF. CDR3 nucleotides: TGCGCCAGCAGCCCCCGGACAGGGCCCAATGAGCAGTTCTTC.